This TCR beta chain was sequenced in a study of shared clonotypes between healthy human individuals. It was on ten immunoSEQ deep assay plates that unsorted PBMC DNA was sequenced. Generated by immunoSEQ multiplex PCR, the TCRdb table keeps only in-frame clones and is missing some. Among about 560,000 clones listed, roughly four fifths were seen once. This CDR3 is built from 13 residues. The germline CDR1 and CDR2 sequences are SQVTM and ANQGSEA. Trimming at V came to 6 bases and at J to 5 bases, leaving 10 bases not matched to a gene. This clone was seen many times. The rearrangement joins TRBV29-1 to TRBJ2-7, with TRBD1 matching over 7 bases. This clonotype was obtained from a woman in her thirties or forties in good health. Some clones in this sample may be carry-over from other donors' samples. Sequenced input: PBMCs. The CDR3 loop reads CSVKATQGDEQYF. The CDR3 coding sequence is TGCAGCGTCAAAGCAACTCAGGGGGACGAGCAGTACTTC.